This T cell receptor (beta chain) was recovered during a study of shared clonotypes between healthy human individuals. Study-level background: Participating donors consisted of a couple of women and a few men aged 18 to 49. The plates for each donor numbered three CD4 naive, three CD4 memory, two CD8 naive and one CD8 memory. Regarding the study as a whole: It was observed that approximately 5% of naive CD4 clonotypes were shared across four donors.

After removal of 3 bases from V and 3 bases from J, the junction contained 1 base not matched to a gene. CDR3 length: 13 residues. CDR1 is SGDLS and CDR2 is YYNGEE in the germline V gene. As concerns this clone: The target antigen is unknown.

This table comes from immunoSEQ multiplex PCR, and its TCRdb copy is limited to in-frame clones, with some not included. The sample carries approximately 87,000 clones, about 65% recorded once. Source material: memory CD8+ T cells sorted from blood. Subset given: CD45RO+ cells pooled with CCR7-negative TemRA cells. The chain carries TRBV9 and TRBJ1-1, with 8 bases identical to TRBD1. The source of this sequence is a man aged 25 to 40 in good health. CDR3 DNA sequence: TGTGCCAGCAGCGACAGGGGGGACACTGAAGCTTTCTTT. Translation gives CASSDRGDTEAFF.